This TCR beta chain was sequenced for a study of blood T cell repertoires in COVID-19. Between the trimmed V and J ends, which lost 7 bases and 7 bases, there was a span of 10 bases. The CDR3 sequence is 12 residues long. Per the original data handling: Amplifying reference gene primers gave estimates of nucleated cell counts. The assay was immunoSEQ multiplex PCR, and TCRdb's table has in-frame clones only and misses some. The DNA gave D and trimming, while V, J and clone size come from that table. The sample carries around 400,000 clones, approximately 88% recorded once. Sequencing was done on a sample of peripheral blood. The TCR comes from a middle-aged man with acute or convalescent COVID-19. J is TRBJ2-2 and V is TRBV12-3 or TRBV12-4, with D maybe TRBD2 (6 bases). CDR3 coding DNA: TGTGCCAGCACCTTGGGGGGCGGGGAGCTGTTTTTT. Its translation is CASTLGGGELFF.